A single sample is the source of the 18 T cell receptor beta chains below, sequenced in a study of control samples from healthy donors and cancer patients. The assay was immunoSEQ multiplex PCR, and TCRdb's table has in-frame clones only and misses some. The sample records tens of thousands of clones, around 90% being singletons. What was sequenced was PBMCs. These receptor sequences come from a woman aged 60-75 years with head and neck cancer.

The V call is TRBV19, the J call TRBJ2-5; 8 bases align to TRBD2. V was pared by 6 bases and J by 4 bases, with 7 bases of the junction left unmatched. The germline V gene has CDR1 LNHDA and CDR2 SQIVND (reference sequence). This CDR3 region has 14 residues. The CDR3 DNA is TGTGCCAGTAGAGCGGGAGAGGTCGGAGAGACCCAGTACTTC. Amino acids: CASRAGEVGETQYF. Together with reference TRBV19 and TRBJ2-5, the CDR3 gives the full variable domain: DGGITQSPKYLFRKEGQNVTLSCEQNLNHDAMYWYRQDPGQGLRLIYYSQIVNDFQKGDIAEGYSVSREKKESFPLTVTSAQKNPTAFYLCASRAGEVGETQYFGPGTRLLVL.

The chain couples TRBV7-8 to TRBJ2-7, with a weak D call TRBD2 (6 bases). V shed 5 bases and J shed 12 bases, with 17 bases lying between them. The CDR3 length is 12 residues. The germline gives CDR1 SGHVS, CDR2 FQNEAQ. DNA of the CDR3: TGTGCCAGCAGCCTTACTTCGGAGGGACTGTACTTC. Its protein is CASSLTSEGLYF. Full variable domain (outside the CDR3, taken from reference TRBV7-8 and TRBJ2-7): GAGVSQSPRYKVAKRGQDVALRCDPISGHVSLFWYQQALGQGPEFLTYFQNEAQLDKSGLPSDRFFAERPEGSVSTLKIQRTQQEDSAVYLCASSLTSEGLYFGPGTRLTVT.

This clone has just one count. This chain links TRBV7-2 with TRBJ2-3, with D perhaps being TRBD1 or TRBD2 (5 bases each). The V and J ends lost 5 bases and 4 bases respectively, with 19 bases between them. This CDR3 has 16 residues. The germline V gene has CDR1 SGHTA and CDR2 FQGNSA. The CDR3 DNA sequence: TGTGCCAGCAGCCTACCCTCTTCGGGACGGGCAGATACGCAGTATTTT. Amino acids: CASSLPSSGRADTQYF.

This clone was observed a handful of times. The gene calls are TRBV5-4 and TRBJ1-2, with 8 bases fitting TRBD1. The CDR3 length is 14 residues. After removal of 2 bases from V and 8 bases from J, the junction contained 8 bases not matched to a gene. The germline V gene encodes CDR1 SGHNT and CDR2 YYREEE (reference sequence). As DNA, the CDR3 is TGTGCCAGCAGCTTAGGACAGGGAATTCAAGGCTACACCTTC. Amino acid sequence: CASSLGQGIQGYTF.

The rearrangement joins TRBV18 to TRBJ2-3; D possibly corresponds to TRBD2 (6 bases). The CDR3 spans 14 residues. Trimming cost V 1 base and J 4 bases, with 9 bases left between them. CDR1 and CDR2 from the germline V gene are KGHSH and LQKENI. CDR3 nucleotides: TGTGCCAGCTCACCACTCGGGAGTGCAGATACGCAGTATTTT. It translates to CASSPLGSADTQYF. Complete variable domain (other parts from reference TRBV18 and TRBJ2-3): NAGVMQNPRHLVRRRGQEARLRCSPMKGHSHVYWYRQLPEEGLKFMVYLQKENIIDESGMPKERFSAEFPKEGPSILRIQQVVRGDSAAYFCASSPLGSADTQYFGPGTRLTVL.

The rearrangement links TRBV19 to TRBJ2-7, with 11 bases lining up with TRBD2. The length of the CDR3 is 15 residues. The V segment lost 4 bases and the J segment 5 bases; nucleotides outside the gene matches: 7. The V gene's germline CDR1 is LNHDA and CDR2 SQIVND (reference sequence). CDR3 DNA sequence: TGTGCCAGTAGTACAACTAGCGGGAGACCCCACGAGCAGTACTTC. Translated: CASSTTSGRPHEQYF.

The CDR3 nucleotides read TGTGCCAGCAGCCCTCGAACACCGGGACATGGGGTGGCAGATACGCAGTATTTT. Translation gives CASSPRTPGHGVADTQYF. This chain connects TRBV9 to TRBJ2-3; tentative D call: TRBD1 (6 bases). Trimming took off 4 bases at V and 4 bases at J, with 25 bases between the two ends. The CDR3 extends over 18 amino acids. Germline loops: CDR1 SGDLS, CDR2 YYNGEE.

This chain links TRBV27 with TRBJ1-1, with TRBD1 matching over 7 bases. The germline gives CDR1 MNHEY, CDR2 SMNVEV (reference sequence). This CDR3 has 16 residues. V shed 4 bases, J shed 1 base, and the junction held 9 bases outside the gene matches. In DNA form, the CDR3 reads TGTGCCAGCAGTTCCCGACAGGGCTCGACGAACACTGAAGCTTTCTTT. Translated: CASSSRQGSTNTEAFF.

This chain connects TRBV29-1 to TRBJ2-3, with D unclear. Germline V gives CDR1 SQVTM, CDR2 ANQGSEA. Trimming left V 4 bases short and J 1 base short, with 12 bases between. CDR3 length equals 14 residues. The CDR3 region is CSVGLGVGTDTQYF. Written as DNA, the CDR3 is TGCAGCGTTGGGCTAGGAGTGGGCACAGATACGCAGTATTTT.

The chain recombines TRBV19 with TRBJ2-1; D is ambiguous. CDR1 and CDR2 from the germline V gene are LNHDA and SQIVND (reference sequence). Trimming shortened V by 8 bases and J by 5 bases, and 19 bases separated the two germline ends. This CDR3 comprises 15 residues. The CDR3 region is CASSTFAGQNNEQFF. In DNA, the CDR3 is TGTGCCAGTTCCACTTTTGCCGGCCAGAACAATGAGCAGTTCTTC.

This sequence joins TRBV27 and TRBJ2-3, with D uncertain. The CDR3 spans 14 residues. CDR1 MNHEY and CDR2 SMNVEV come from the germline V gene (reference sequence). V lost 6 bases and J 2 bases, leaving 12 bases between the germline ends. The CDR3 reads CASRQRLITDTQYF. DNA of the CDR3: TGTGCCAGCAGGCAAAGACTGATCACAGATACGCAGTATTTT.

In this sample, this clone turned up once. DNA for the CDR3: TGTGCCAGCAGTTTGCTTAGCGGGAGCACAGATACGCAGTATTTT. It codes for CASSLLSGSTDTQYF. This sequence joins TRBV27 and TRBJ2-3, with TRBD2 identical over 7 bases. Germline assignment: CDR1 MNHEY and CDR2 SMNVEV (reference sequence). V shed 3 bases, J shed 0 bases, and the junction held 3 bases outside the gene matches. This CDR3 has 15 residues.

The chain is built from TRBV7-9 and TRBJ1-5; 12 bases agree with TRBD1. Germline assignment: CDR1 SEHNR and CDR2 FQNEAQ (reference sequence). After removal of 5 bases from V and 6 bases from J, the junction contained 5 bases not matched to a gene. This CDR3 is 15 amino acids long. The DNA of the CDR3 is TGTGCCAGCAGCCCGGGACAGGGGGCTTCTCAGCCCCAGCATTTT. It yields the protein CASSPGQGASQPQHF.

This clone showed up just once. The J gene is TRBJ1-1, the V gene TRBV2; D possibly corresponds to TRBD1 (5 bases). V was cut by 2 bases and J by 2 bases, with 12 bases left in between. CDR1 and CDR2 (germline): SNHLY, FYNNEI. CDR3 length equals 15 residues. The CDR3 nucleotides are TGTGCCAGCAGTGAAATCCAGGGAATAAACACTGAAGCTTTCTTT. Its translation: CASSEIQGINTEAFF.

The chain has TRBV19 and TRBJ1-1; D is perhaps TRBD1 (5 bases). V gave up 1 base and J gave up 5 bases, with 17 bases separating them. The CDR3 runs to 16 residues. Germline CDR1 LNHDA, CDR2 SQIVND (reference sequence). The CDR3 spells CASSIGGPGTGTEAFF. The CDR3 region has the DNA TGTGCCAGTAGTATAGGGGGTCCAGGGACTGGTACTGAAGCTTTCTTT.

V usage is TRBV6-5 and J usage is TRBJ2-1; D may be TRBD1 (6 bases). CDR3 length: 15 amino acids. V lost 2 bases, J lost 1 base, and 9 bases lay in between. Germline V CDR1 and CDR2: MNHEY, SVGAGI. CDR3 protein: CASSYPQGSYNEQFF. CDR3 nucleotides: TGTGCCAGCAGTTACCCCCAGGGGTCCTACAATGAGCAGTTCTTC.

This clone came up a few times. Here the CDR3 reads CASSFEGQRNQPQHF. CDR3 DNA sequence: TGTGCCAGCAGTTTTGAGGGACAGCGTAACCAGCCCCAGCATTTT. The chain combines TRBV28 with TRBJ1-5; 7 bases are shared with TRBD1. Germline V gene sequence: CDR1 MDHEN, CDR2 SYDVKM. Germline trimming cut 3 bases from V and 7 bases from J; bases unmatched to any gene: 9. The CDR3 contains 15 residues.

The rearrangement uses TRBV7-6 and TRBJ2-3; no clear D. There are 12 residues in the CDR3. Between the trimmed V and J ends, which lost 5 bases and 4 bases, there was a span of 7 bases. Germline V gives CDR1 SGHVS, CDR2 FNYEAQ. In DNA form, the CDR3 reads TGTGCCAGCAGCCGACCCTCAGATACGCAGTATTTT. Translation gives CASSRPSDTQYF.